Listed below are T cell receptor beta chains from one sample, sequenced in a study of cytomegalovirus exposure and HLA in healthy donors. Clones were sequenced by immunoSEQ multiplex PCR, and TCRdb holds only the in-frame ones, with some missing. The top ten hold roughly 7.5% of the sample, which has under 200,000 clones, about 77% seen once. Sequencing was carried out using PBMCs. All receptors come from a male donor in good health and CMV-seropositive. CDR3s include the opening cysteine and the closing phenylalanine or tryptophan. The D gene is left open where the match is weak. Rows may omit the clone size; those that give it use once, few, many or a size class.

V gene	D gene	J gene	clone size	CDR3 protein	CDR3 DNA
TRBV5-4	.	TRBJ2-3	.	CAYRGGFSTDTQYF	TGTGCCTACCGCGGTGGGTTTAGCACAGATACGCAGTATTTT
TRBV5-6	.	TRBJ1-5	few	CASSYGLEPQHF	TGTGCCAGCAGCTACGGGTTGGAGCCCCAGCATTTT
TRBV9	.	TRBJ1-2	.	CASSARDRDLTSRDGYTF	TGTGCCAGCAGCGCCCGTGACCGGGACTTGACGTCCCGGGATGGCTACACCTTC
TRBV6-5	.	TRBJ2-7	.	CASSSPRAGVYEQYF	TGTGCCAGCAGTTCTCCCCGGGCAGGGGTTTACGAGCAGTACTTC
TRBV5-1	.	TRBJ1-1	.	CASSSPGCPRAFF	TGCGCCAGCAGCTCCCCAGGGTGCCCCCGGGCTTTCTTT
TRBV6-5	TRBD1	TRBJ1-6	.	CASRWDRDSPLHF	TGTGCCAGCAGATGGGACAGAGATTCACCCCTCCACTTT
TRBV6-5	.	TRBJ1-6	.	CASSYGGEAYNSPLHF	TGTGCCAGCAGTTACGGGGGGGAGGCCTATAATTCACCCCTCCACTTT
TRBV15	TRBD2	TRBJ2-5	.	CATSRDLASGGGWDQYF	TGTGCCACCAGCAGAGATCTGGCTAGCGGGGGTGGGTGGGACCAGTACTTC
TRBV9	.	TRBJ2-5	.	CASSDGVLETQYF	TGTGCCAGCAGCGACGGGGTTTTAGAGACCCAGTACTTC
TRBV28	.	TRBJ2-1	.	CASSPTLRLQFF	TGTGCCAGCAGTCCCACCCTCAGACTACAGTTCTTC
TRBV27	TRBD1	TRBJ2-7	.	CASSRDSYYEQYF	TGTGCCAGCAGTCGGGACAGTTACTACGAGCAGTACTTC
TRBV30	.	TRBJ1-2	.	CAWSSALGYGYTF	TGTGCCTGGAGTTCTGCGCTCGGCTATGGCTACACCTTC
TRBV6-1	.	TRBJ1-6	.	CAVPRGSSYNSPLHF	TGTGCCGTCCCTAGGGGGAGCTCCTATAATTCACCCCTCCACTTT
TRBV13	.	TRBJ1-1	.	CASSGGMVPNTEAFF	TGTGCCAGCAGCGGGGGGATGGTGCCGAACACTGAAGCTTTCTTT
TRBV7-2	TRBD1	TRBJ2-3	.	CASSLGGTGTDTQYF	TGTGCCAGCAGCTTAGGGGGGACAGGCACAGATACGCAGTATTTT
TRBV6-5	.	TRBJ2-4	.	CASSYSGIQYF	TGTGCCAGCAGTTACTCCGGCATTCAGTACTTC
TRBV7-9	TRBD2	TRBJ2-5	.	CASSLLASGGSKYF	TGTGCCAGCAGCTTATTGGCTAGCGGGGGCTCGAAGTACTTC
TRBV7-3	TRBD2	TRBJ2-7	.	CASSQFAGDSYEQYF	TGTGCCAGCAGCCAATTTGCGGGAGACTCCTACGAGCAGTACTTC
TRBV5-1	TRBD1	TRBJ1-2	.	CASSLLGTGSNGYTF	TGCGCCAGCAGCTTGTTGGGGACAGGGTCTAATGGCTACACCTTC
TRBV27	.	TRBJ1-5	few	CASSLLGGKRDQPQHF	TGTGCCAGCAGTCTCCTGGGGGGGAAGAGGGATCAGCCCCAGCATTTT
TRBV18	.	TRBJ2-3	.	CASSPAGKYTDTQYF	TGTGCCAGCTCACCGGCGGGAAAGTACACAGATACGCAGTATTTT
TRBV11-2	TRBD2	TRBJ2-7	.	CASSPIREAPLQYF	TGTGCCAGCAGCCCGATCCGGGAGGCTCCATTGCAGTACTTC
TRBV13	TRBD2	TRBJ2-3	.	CASSPSWTSGGAADTQYF	TGTGCCAGCAGCCCCTCATGGACTAGCGGGGGGGCCGCAGATACGCAGTATTTT
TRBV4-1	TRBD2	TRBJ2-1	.	CASSQVTGLAGRRLDEQFF	TGCGCCAGCAGCCAAGTAACCGGGCTAGCGGGGAGAAGGTTGGATGAGCAGTTCTTC
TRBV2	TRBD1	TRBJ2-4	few	CASKRTGANIQYF	TGTGCCAGCAAACGGACAGGGGCCAATATTCAGTACTTC
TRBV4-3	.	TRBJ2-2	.	CASSQDVGSGGELFF	TGCGCCAGCAGCCAAGATGTAGGTTCAGGCGGGGAGCTGTTTTTT
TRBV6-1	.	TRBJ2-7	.	CASSWTAKNYEQYF	TGTGCCAGCAGTTGGACAGCAAAAAACTACGAGCAGTACTTC
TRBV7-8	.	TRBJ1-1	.	CASSSNVVLLNTEAFF	TGTGCCAGCAGCTCCAATGTGGTACTACTGAACACTGAAGCTTTCTTT
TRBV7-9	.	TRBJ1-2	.	CASTLEGLYGYTF	TGTGCCAGCACCTTAGAGGGGCTCTATGGCTACACCTTC
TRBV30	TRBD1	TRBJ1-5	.	CAWSKGDSSNQPQHF	TGTGCCTGGAGTAAAGGGGACAGTAGCAATCAGCCCCAGCATTTT
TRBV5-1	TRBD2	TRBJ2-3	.	CASSRYGPTSGDTDTQYF	TGCGCCAGCAGTCGCTACGGGCCGACTAGCGGGGACACAGATACGCAGTATTTT
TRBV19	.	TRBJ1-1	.	CASRVGPNTEAFF	TGTGCCAGTAGGGTTGGCCCGAACACTGAAGCTTTCTTT
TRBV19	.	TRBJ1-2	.	CASSIDKEVNGYTF	TGTGCCAGTAGTATAGATAAGGAGGTCAATGGCTACACCTTC
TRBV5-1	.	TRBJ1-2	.	CASSSRDIGGYTF	TGCGCCAGCAGCTCCCGGGACATAGGCGGCTACACCTTC
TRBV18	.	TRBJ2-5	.	CASSSSETQYF	TGTGCCAGCTCCTCCTCGGAGACCCAGTACTTC
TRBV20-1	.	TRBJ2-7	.	CSLGANYEQYF	TGCAGTTTGGGGGCGAATTACGAGCAGTACTTC
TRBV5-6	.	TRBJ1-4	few	CASSAKGEGSTNEKLFF	TGTGCCAGCAGCGCCAAGGGGGAAGGGTCTACTAATGAAAAACTGTTTTTT
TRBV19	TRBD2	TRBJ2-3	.	CASSIDPRSSGVTDTQYF	TGTGCCAGTAGTATAGACCCCCGATCTAGCGGGGTCACAGATACGCAGTATTTT
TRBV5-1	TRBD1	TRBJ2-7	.	CASTTAVQGGSYEQYF	TGCGCCAGCACTACCGCCGTACAGGGGGGTTCCTACGAGCAGTACTTC
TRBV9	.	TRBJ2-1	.	CASSVGGIPYNEQFF	TGTGCCAGCAGCGTAGGCGGGATCCCCTACAATGAGCAGTTCTTC
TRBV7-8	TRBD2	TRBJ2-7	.	CASSLAGISGVPYEQYF	TGTGCCAGCAGCTTAGCGGGGATTAGCGGGGTCCCCTACGAGCAGTACTTC
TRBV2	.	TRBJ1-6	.	CASSDEGDSSYNSPLHF	TGTGCCAGCAGTGATGAGGGAGATAGCTCCTATAATTCACCCCTCCACTTT
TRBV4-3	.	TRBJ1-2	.	CASSQVKGYYGYTF	TGCGCCAGCAGCCAAGTTAAGGGGTACTATGGCTACACCTTC
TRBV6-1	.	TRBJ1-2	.	CASSEAGGRTF	TGTGCCAGCAGTGAAGCAGGCGGGCGGACCTTC
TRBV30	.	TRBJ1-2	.	CAWSRQGKSNYGYTF	TGTGCCTGGAGTCGTCAGGGGAAATCTAACTATGGCTACACCTTC